This T cell receptor (beta chain) derives from a study of T cells expressing NK-cell markers. In the study overall: All TCR beta repertoires analysed originated from sorted CD3+CD56+NKG2C+, CD3+CD56+NKG2C- and CD3+CD56-NKG2C+ T cells. Sequenced donors, eight in total, included seven who were HCMV-seropositive and one who was seronegative.

The CDR3 totals 16 residues. Germline V gene data show CDR1 as MNHEY and CDR2 as SVGEGT. TCRdb reworked the 5' RACE reads into one entry per CDR3 protein, no DNA. The sample is made up of about 370,000 distinct CDR3 sequences, and the top ten hold roughly 10% of it. The sequenced material came from blood T cells: a sorted CD56 or NKG2C T cell subset, CD4+ or CD8+ T cells, or bulk PBMC T cells (not recorded which). The chain recombines TRBV6-2 or TRBV6-3 with TRBJ2-5; the D call from TCRdb, TRBD2, cannot be confirmed without DNA. The origin of this receptor is a woman aged 45-60 years in good health. The CDR3 here is CASSLPYAGVSETQYF.